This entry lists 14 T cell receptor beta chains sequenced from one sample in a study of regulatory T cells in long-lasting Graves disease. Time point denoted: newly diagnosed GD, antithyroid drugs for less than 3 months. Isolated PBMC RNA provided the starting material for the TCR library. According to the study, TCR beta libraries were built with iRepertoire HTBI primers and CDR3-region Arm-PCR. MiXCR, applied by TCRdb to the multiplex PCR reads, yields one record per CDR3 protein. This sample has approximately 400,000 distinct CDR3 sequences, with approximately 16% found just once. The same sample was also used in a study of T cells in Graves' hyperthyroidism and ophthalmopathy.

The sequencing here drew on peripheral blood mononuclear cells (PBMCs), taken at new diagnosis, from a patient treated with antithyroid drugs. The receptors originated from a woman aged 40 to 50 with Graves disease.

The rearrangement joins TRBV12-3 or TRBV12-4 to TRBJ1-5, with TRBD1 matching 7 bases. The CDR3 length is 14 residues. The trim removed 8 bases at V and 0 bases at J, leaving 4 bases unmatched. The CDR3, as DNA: TGTGCCAGCGGACAGGAGACTAGCAATCAGCCCCAGCATTTT. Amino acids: CASGQETSNQPQHF.

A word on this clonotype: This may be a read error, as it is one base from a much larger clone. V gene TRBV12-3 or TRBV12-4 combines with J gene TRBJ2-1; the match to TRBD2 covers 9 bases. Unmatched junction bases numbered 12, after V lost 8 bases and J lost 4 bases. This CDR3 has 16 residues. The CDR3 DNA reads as TGTGCCAGCGGTCCGCGACTAGCGGAGATTTACAATGAGCAGTTCTTC. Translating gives CASGPRLAEIYNEQFF.

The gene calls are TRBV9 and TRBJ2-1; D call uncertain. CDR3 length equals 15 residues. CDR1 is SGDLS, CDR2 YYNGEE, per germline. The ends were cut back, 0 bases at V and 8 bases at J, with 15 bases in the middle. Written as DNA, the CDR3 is TGTGCCAGCAGCGTAGGACCCTACCCGGGCGATGAGCAGTTCTTC. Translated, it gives CASSVGPYPGDEQFF.

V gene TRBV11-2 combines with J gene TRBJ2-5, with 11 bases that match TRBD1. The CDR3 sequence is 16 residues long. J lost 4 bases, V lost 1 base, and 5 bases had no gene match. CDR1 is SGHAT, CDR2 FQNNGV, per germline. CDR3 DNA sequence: TGTGCCAGCAGCTTAGGCGGACAGGGGGCTGGAGAGACCCAGTACTTC. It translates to CASSLGGQGAGETQYF.

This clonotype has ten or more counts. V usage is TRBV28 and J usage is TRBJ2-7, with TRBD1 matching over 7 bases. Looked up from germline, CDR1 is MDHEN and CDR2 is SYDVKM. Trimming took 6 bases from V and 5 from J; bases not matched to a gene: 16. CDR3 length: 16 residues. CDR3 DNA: TGTGCCAGCAGCCCGGGACAGTCCTCGGTCCCCGACGAGCAGTACTTC. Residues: CASSPGQSSVPDEQYF.

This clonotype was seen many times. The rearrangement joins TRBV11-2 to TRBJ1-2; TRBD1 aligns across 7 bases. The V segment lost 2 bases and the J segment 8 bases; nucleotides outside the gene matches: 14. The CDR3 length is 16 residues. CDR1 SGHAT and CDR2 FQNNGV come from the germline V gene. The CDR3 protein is CASSLRRGVTGVGYTF. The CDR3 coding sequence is TGTGCCAGCAGCTTACGCCGTGGGGTTACAGGGGTCGGCTACACCTTC.

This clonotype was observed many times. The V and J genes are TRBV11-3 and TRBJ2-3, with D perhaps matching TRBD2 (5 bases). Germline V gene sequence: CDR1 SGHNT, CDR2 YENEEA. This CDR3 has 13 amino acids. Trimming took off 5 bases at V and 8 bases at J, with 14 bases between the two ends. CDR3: CASSRTTRSTQYF. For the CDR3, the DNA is TGTGCCAGCAGCCGCACTACTAGAAGTACGCAGTATTTT.

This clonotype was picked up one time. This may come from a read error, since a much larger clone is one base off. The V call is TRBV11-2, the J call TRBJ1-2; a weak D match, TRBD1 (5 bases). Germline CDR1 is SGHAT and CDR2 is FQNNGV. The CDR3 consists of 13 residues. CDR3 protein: CASSRDSYYGHTF. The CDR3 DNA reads TGTGCCAGCAGCCGAGACAGTTACTATGGCCACACCTTC. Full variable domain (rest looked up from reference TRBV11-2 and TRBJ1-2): EAGVAQSPRYKIIEKRQSVAFWCNPISGHATLYWYQQILGQGPKLLIQFQNNGVVDDSQLPKDRFSAERLKGVDSTLKIQPAKLEDSAVYLCASSRDSYYGHTFGSGTRLTVV.

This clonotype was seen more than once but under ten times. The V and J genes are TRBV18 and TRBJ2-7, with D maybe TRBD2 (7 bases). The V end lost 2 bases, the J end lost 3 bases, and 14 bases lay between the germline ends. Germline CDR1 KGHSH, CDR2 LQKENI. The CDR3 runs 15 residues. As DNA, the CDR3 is TGTGCCAGCTCACCAGGGGGCGGGAGCTACTACGAGCAGTACTTC. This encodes CASSPGGGSYYEQYF.

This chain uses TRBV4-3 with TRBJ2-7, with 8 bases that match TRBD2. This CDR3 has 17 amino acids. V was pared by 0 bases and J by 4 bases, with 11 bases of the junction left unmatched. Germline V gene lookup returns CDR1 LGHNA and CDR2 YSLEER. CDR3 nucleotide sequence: TGCGCCAGCAGCCAAGATGTTAGCAGCGGGAGTTTGTACGAGCAGTACTTC. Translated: CASSQDVSSGSLYEQYF.

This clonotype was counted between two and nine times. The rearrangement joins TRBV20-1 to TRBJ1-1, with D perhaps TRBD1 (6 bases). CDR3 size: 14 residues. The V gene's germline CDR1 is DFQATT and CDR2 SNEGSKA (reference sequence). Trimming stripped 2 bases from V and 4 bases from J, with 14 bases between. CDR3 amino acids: CSARHSGGGTEAFF. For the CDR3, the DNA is TGCAGTGCTAGACACAGCGGAGGGGGCACTGAAGCTTTCTTT.

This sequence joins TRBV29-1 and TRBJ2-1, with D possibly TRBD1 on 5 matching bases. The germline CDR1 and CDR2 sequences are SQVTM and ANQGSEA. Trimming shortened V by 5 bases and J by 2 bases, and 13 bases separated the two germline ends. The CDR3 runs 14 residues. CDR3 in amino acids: CSVQNRRAYNEQFF. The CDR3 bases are TGCAGCGTTCAAAACAGGCGAGCCTACAATGAGCAGTTCTTC.

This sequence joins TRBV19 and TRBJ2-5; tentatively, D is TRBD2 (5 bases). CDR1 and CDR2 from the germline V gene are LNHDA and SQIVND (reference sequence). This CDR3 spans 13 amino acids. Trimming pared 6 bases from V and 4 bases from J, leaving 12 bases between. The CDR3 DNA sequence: TGTGCCAGTAGGGCAGGAGGCATAGAGACCCAGTACTTC. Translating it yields CASRAGGIETQYF.

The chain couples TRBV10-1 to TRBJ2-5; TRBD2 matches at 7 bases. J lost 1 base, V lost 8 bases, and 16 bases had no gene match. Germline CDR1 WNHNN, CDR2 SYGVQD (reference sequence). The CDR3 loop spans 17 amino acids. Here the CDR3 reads CASLKLERDAIQETQYF. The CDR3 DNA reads TGCGCCAGCCTTAAACTAGAGCGGGACGCCATCCAAGAGACCCAGTACTTC.